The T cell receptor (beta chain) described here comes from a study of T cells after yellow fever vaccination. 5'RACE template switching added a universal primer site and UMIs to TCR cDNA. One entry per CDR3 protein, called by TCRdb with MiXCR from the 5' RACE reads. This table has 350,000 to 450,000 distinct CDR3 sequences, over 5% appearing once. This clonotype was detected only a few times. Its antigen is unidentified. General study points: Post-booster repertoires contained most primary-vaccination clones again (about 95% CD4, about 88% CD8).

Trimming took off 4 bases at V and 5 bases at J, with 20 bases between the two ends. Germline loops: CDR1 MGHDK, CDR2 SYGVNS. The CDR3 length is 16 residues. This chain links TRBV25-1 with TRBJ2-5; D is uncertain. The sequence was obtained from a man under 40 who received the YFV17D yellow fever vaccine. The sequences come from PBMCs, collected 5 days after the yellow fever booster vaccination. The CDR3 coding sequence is TGTGCCAGCAGTGCCCCATCGGAGTGGACCACGGAGACCCAGTACTTC. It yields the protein CASSAPSEWTTETQYF.